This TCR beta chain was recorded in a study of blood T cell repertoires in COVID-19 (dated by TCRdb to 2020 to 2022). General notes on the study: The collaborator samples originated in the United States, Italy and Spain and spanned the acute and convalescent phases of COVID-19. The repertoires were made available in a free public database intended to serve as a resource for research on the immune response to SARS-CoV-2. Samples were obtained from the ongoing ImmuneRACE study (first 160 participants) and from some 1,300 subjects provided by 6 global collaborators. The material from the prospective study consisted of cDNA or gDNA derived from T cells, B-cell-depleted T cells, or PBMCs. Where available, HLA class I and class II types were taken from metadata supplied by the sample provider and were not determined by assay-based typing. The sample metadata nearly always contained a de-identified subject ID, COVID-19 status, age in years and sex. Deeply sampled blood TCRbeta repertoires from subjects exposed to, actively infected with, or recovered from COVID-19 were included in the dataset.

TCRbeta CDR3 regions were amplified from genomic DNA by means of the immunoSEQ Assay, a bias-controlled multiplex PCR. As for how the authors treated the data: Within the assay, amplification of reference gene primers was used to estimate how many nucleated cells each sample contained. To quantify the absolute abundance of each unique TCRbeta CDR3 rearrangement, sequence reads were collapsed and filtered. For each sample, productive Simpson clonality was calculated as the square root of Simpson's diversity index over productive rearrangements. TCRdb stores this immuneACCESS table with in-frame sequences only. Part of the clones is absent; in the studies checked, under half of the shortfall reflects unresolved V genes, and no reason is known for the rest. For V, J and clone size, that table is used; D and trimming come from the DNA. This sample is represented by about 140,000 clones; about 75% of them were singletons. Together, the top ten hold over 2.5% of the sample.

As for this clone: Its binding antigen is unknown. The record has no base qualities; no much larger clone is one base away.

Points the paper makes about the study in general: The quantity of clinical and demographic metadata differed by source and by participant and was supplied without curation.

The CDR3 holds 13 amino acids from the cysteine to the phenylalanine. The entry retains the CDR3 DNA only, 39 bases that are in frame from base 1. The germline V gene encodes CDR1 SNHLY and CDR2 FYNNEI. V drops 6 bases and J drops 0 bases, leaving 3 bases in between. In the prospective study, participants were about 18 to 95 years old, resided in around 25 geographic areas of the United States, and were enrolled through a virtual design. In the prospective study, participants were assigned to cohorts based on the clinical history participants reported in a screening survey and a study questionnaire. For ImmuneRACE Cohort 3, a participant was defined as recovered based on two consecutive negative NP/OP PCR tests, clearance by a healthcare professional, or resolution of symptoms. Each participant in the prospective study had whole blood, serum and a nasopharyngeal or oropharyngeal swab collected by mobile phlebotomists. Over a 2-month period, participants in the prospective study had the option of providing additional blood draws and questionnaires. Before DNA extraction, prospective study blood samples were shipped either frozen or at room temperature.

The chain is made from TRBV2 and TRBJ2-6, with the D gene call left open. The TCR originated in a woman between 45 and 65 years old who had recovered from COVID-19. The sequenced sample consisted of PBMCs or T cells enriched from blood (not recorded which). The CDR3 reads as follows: CASRRSGANVLTF. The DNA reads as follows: TGTGCCAGCAGGCGCTCTGGGGCCAACGTCCTGACTTTC.